The sequence of this T cell receptor (beta chain) was determined in a study of blood T cell repertoires in COVID-19. Trimming stripped 4 bases from V and 2 bases from J, with 17 bases between. Germline V gene data show CDR1 as SGHNT and CDR2 as YYREEE (reference sequence). This CDR3 is built from 16 residues. Per the original methods: Amplification from reference gene primers served as the basis for estimated nucleated cell counts. Using immunoSEQ multiplex PCR, the repertoire was profiled, and TCRdb retains in-frame clones only, with some absent. V and J calls and clone size follow that table, whereas D and trimming were derived from the DNA. The sample records about 130,000 clones, around nine tenths being singletons.

The chain uses TRBV5-4 and TRBJ2-3, with a tentative D call TRBD2 (6 bases). The sample taken for sequencing was peripheral blood. This sequence originates from a man aged 50-60 years with active or convalescent COVID-19. The CDR3 region is CASSPTSTRNTDTQYF. For the CDR3, the DNA is TGTGCCAGCAGCCCTACTAGCACCCGAAACACAGATACGCAGTATTTT. Combining the CDR3 with reference TRBV5-4 and TRBJ2-3 gives the whole variable domain ETGVTQSPTHLIKTRGQQVTLRCSSQSGHNTVSWYQQALGQGPQFIFQYYREEENGRGNFPPRFSGLQFPNYSSELNVNALELDDSALYLCASSPTSTRNTDTQYFGPGTRLTVL.